The 23 T cell receptor beta chains listed next were all sequenced from one sample in a study of blood T cell repertoires in COVID-19. Only in-frame clones appear in the TCRdb table, and some are missing; sequencing was by immunoSEQ multiplex PCR. This sample has more than 100,000 clones, with roughly 90% found just once. The sample comprised peripheral blood. Receptor source: a man between 65 and 80 years old with active COVID-19.

The chain carries TRBV10-3 and TRBJ1-4; no firm D call. From germline, CDR1 is ENHRY and CDR2 SYGVKD. The V end was cut by 3 bases, the J end by 4 bases, with 12 bases between. The CDR3 covers 15 residues. DNA for the CDR3: TGTGCCATCAGTGAAGGTGACAAGGTTAATGAAAAACTGTTTTTT. Protein product: CAISEGDKVNEKLFF.

The rearrangement joins TRBV24-1 to TRBJ2-5; the D gene is possibly TRBD2 (5 bases). V was pared by 1 base and J by 5 bases, with 19 bases between. From germline, CDR1 is KGHDR and CDR2 SFDVKD. The CDR3 covers 17 residues. The CDR3 sequence: CATSDFESLGGRETQYF. The CDR3 DNA sequence: TGTGCCACCAGTGATTTTGAGTCTTTGGGCGGGCGGGAGACCCAGTACTTC.

The chain links TRBV19 to TRBJ1-4, with 7 nucleotides matching TRBD1. CDR3 length: 14 amino acids. CDR1 and CDR2 (germline): LNHDA, SQIVND (reference sequence). With 6 bases clipped from V and 2 bases from J, the junction kept 3 bases outside the gene matches. The CDR3 loop is CASRSGQTNEKLFF. DNA of the CDR3: TGTGCCAGTAGGTCGGGACAGACTAATGAAAAACTGTTTTTT. Drawing the rest from reference TRBV19 and TRBJ1-4, the complete variable domain is DGGITQSPKYLFRKEGQNVTLSCEQNLNHDAMYWYRQDPGQGLRLIYYSQIVNDFQKGDIAEGYSVSREKKESFPLTVTSAQKNPTAFYLCASRSGQTNEKLFFGSGTQLSVL.

The V gene is TRBV5-1, the J gene TRBJ2-7; 13 bases are a match to TRBD2. This CDR3 region has 16 residues. Germline loops: CDR1 SGHRS, CDR2 YFSETQ. The V gene end was trimmed by 0 bases and the J gene end by 3 bases; junction bases not matched to a gene: 3. The CDR3 DNA is TGCGCCAGCAGCTTGGAACTAGCGGGAGGGCGCTACGAGCAGTACTTC. The encoded protein is CASSLELAGGRYEQYF.

The genes are TRBV11-2 and TRBJ1-4; 7 bases fit TRBD1. Trimming at V came to 5 bases and at J to 3 bases, leaving 3 bases not matched to a gene. The CDR3 is 14 amino acids. Per germline, CDR1 SGHAT and CDR2 FQNNGV. In DNA form, the CDR3 reads TGTGCCAGCAGCAGAGACAGGGCTAATGAAAAACTGTTTTTT. Its protein product is CASSRDRANEKLFF.

This chain joins TRBV4-1 and TRBJ2-5; 7 nucleotides match TRBD2. This CDR3 has 16 residues. The germline gives CDR1 MGHRA, CDR2 YSYEKL. Trimming cost V 1 base and J 2 bases; bases outside gene matches: 7. The CDR3 protein is CASSQVPQRGQETQYF. The CDR3 nucleotides read TGCGCCAGCAGCCAAGTCCCCCAGCGGGGACAAGAGACCCAGTACTTC.

The V and J genes are TRBV20-1 and TRBJ2-7; TRBD1 agrees at 9 bases. In germline, CDR1 is DFQATT, CDR2 SNEGSKA (reference sequence). This CDR3 has 15 amino acids. V lost 3 bases to trimming and J lost 6 bases; unmatched junction nucleotides: 12. CDR3 residues: CSASGGSGTGTEQYF. The CDR3 DNA is TGCAGTGCTAGTGGGGGATCCGGGACAGGGACCGAGCAGTACTTC.

The rearrangement links TRBV2 to TRBJ2-5; D is perhaps TRBD1 (6 bases). The CDR3 runs 13 residues. Germline-derived CDR1 and CDR2 are SNHLY and FYNNEI. The germline V and J ends were trimmed by 6 bases and 2 bases, with 10 bases remaining between them. The CDR3 protein is CASRKGEQETQYF. CDR3 DNA: TGTGCCAGCAGGAAGGGGGAGCAAGAGACCCAGTACTTC.

This sequence joins TRBV6-5 and TRBJ1-4; D is perhaps TRBD1 (6 bases). The V end was cut by 2 bases, the J end by 11 bases, with 9 bases between. The CDR3 is 12 residues long. CDR1 MNHEY and CDR2 SVGAGI come from the germline V gene. In DNA, the CDR3 is TGTGCCAGCAGTTACGCACAGGGTAAACTGTTTTTT. It translates to CASSYAQGKLFF.

In this sample, this clone turned up once. The rearrangement joins TRBV28 to TRBJ2-7; D may be TRBD1 (5 bases). CDR1 is MDHEN and CDR2 is SYDVKM in the germline V gene. CDR3 size: 15 residues. Trimming shortened V by 3 bases and J by 3 bases, and 15 bases separated the two germline ends. The CDR3, as DNA: TGTGCCAGCAGTTTCGGACGGACAATTTTCTACGAGCAGTACTTC. It encodes CASSFGRTIFYEQYF.

Only one count was recorded for this clone. The chain recombines TRBV19 with TRBJ2-1; possibly TRBD2 for D (5 bases). The length of the CDR3 is 13 residues. Germline V gives CDR1 LNHDA, CDR2 SQIVND (reference sequence). V lost 8 bases, J lost 5 bases, and 13 bases lay in between. The CDR3 coding sequence is TGTGCCAGTGCGACTTGGGAGAACAATGAGCAGTTCTTC. It is translated as CASATWENNEQFF.

The rearrangement links TRBV5-6 to TRBJ2-7; the D gene is possibly TRBD2 (6 bases). Germline CDR1 reads SGHDT; CDR2 reads YYEEEE. The CDR3 has 15 amino acids. V shed 3 bases and J shed 5 bases, with 18 bases lying between them. The CDR3 DNA reads TGTGCCAGCAGCTCCCTGGGGGGATCGGGGAACGAGCAGTACTTC. Its translation is CASSSLGGSGNEQYF.

The chain is built from TRBV28 and TRBJ2-7, with TRBD2 matching 12 bases. This CDR3 has 14 amino acids. V trimming: 7 bases; J trimming: 0 bases; junction bases outside the gene matches: 1. The germline V gene encodes CDR1 MDHEN and CDR2 SYDVKM. CDR3 sequence reads: CASTGLAGSYEQYF. The CDR3 DNA reads TGTGCCAGCACGGGACTAGCGGGCTCCTACGAGCAGTACTTC.

The chain uses TRBV7-9 and TRBJ1-2; 7 positions agree with TRBD1. The junction had 6 bases not matched to a gene; V was cut back by 0 bases and J by 5 bases. The CDR3 consists of 15 residues. Per germline, CDR1 SEHNR and CDR2 FQNEAQ (reference sequence). The CDR3 region is CASSLALTGKYGYTF. The CDR3 nucleotides are TGTGCCAGCAGCTTAGCGTTGACAGGGAAATATGGCTACACCTTC.

This clone showed up just once. The chain employs TRBV7-3 and TRBJ2-5; tentative D call: TRBD2 (6 bases). This CDR3 has 15 amino acids. Germline V CDR1 and CDR2: SGHTA, FQGTGA. With 5 bases removed from V and 5 bases from J, the gap between germline ends came to 18 bases. DNA for the CDR3: TGTGCCAGCAGCGCGCGGGACTCCCCATCGGAGACCCAGTACTTC. The encoded protein is CASSARDSPSETQYF.

The chain recombines TRBV5-6 with TRBJ1-3, with 7 bases that match TRBD1. The CDR3 covers 15 residues. Germline loops: CDR1 SGHDT, CDR2 YYEEEE. J gave up 4 bases and V 7 bases, and 11 bases lay outside the gene matches. In nucleotides, the CDR3 is TGTGCCAGCGCAGCGACAGGGATCGACGGAAACACCATATATTTT. This translates into CASAATGIDGNTIYF.

V is TRBV5-1 and J is TRBJ2-1; TRBD1 matches at 8 bases. The J segment lost 3 bases and the V segment lost 1 base, leaving 6 bases of the junction unmatched. The CDR3 runs to 16 residues. Germline V CDR1 and CDR2: SGHRS, YFSETQ. The CDR3 coding sequence is TGCGCCAGCAGCTTGCCGGACAGGGCACACTACAATGAGCAGTTCTTC. The encoded protein is CASSLPDRAHYNEQFF.

This sequence joins TRBV10-2 and TRBJ2-3, with 8 bases identical to TRBD2. CDR3 size: 13 residues. The V segment lost 5 bases and the J segment 5 bases; nucleotides outside the gene matches: 3. Germline lookup yields CDR1 WSHSY and CDR2 SAAADI. The CDR3 region is CASSPGTRDTQYF. CDR3 nucleotide sequence: TGCGCCAGCAGTCCGGGGACTAGAGATACGCAGTATTTT.

V and J are TRBV19 and TRBJ2-1, with no clear D. CDR1 is LNHDA, CDR2 SQIVND, per germline (reference sequence). Trimming removed 5 bases from V and 0 bases from J, with 8 bases in between. The CDR3 runs 14 residues. CDR3 in amino acids: CASSEAISYNEQFF. As DNA, the CDR3 is TGTGCCAGTAGTGAGGCTATCTCCTACAATGAGCAGTTCTTC.

This sequence joins TRBV24-1 and TRBJ2-3; 9 positions match TRBD1. Germline CDR1 is KGHDR and CDR2 is SFDVKD. Trimming took 5 bases from V and 2 from J; bases not matched to a gene: 7. The CDR3 has 16 amino acids. CDR3 amino acids: CATSGGQGRNTDTQYF. CDR3 nucleotides: TGTGCCACCAGTGGGGGACAGGGAAGAAACACAGATACGCAGTATTTT.

This clone ranks as medium-sized. The chain employs TRBV5-1 and TRBJ2-1, with D uncertain. CDR3 size: 13 residues. The V end lost 4 bases, the J end lost 3 bases, and 8 bases lay between the germline ends. The V gene's germline CDR1 is SGHRS and CDR2 YFSETQ. This chain's CDR3 is CASSVEFYNEQFF. CDR3 in DNA: TGCGCCAGCAGCGTAGAGTTCTACAATGAGCAGTTCTTC.

The chain links TRBV5-4 to TRBJ1-2; TRBD1 aligns across 8 bases. The CDR3 has 14 residues. The V segment lost 5 bases and the J segment 8 bases; nucleotides outside the gene matches: 11. CDR1 and CDR2 from the germline V gene are SGHNT and YYREEE (reference sequence). The CDR3 loop reads CASRMTGQGEGYTF. The DNA for the CDR3 is TGTGCCAGCAGAATGACTGGACAGGGAGAGGGCTACACCTTC.

V usage is TRBV7-9 and J usage is TRBJ2-3, with D perhaps TRBD1 (5 bases). Germline-derived CDR1 and CDR2 are SEHNR and FQNEAQ (reference sequence). The CDR3 has 15 residues. V lost 5 bases to trimming and J lost 3 bases, with 15 bases between them. Written as DNA, the CDR3 is TGTGCCAGCAGCACTGTGACAGCCCGGACAGATACGCAGTATTTT. Its translation is CASSTVTARTDTQYF.